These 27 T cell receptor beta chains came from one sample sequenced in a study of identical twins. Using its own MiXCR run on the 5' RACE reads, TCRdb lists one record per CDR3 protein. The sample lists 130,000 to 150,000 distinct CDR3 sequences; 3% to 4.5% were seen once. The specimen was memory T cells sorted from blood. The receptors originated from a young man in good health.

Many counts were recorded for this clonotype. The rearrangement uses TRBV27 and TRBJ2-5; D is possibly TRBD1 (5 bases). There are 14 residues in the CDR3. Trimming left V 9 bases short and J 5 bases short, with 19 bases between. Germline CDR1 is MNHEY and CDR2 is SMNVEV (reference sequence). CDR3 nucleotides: TGTGCCAGTAGGACAATAGGAAATCTGGAGACCCAGTACTTC. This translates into CASRTIGNLETQYF.

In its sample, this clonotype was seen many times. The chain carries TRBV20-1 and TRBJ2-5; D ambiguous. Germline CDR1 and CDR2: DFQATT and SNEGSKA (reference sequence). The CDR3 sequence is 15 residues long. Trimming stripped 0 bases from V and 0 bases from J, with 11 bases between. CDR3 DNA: TGCAGTGCTAGAGATTTAGTGACGGACCAAGAGACCCAGTACTTC. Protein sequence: CSARDLVTDQETQYF.

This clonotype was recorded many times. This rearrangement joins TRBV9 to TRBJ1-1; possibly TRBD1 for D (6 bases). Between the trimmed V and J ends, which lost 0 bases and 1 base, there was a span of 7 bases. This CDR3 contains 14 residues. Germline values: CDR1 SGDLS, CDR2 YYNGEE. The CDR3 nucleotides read TGTGCCAGCAGCGTAGGGGGGGCGAACACTGAAGCTTTCTTT. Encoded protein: CASSVGGANTEAFF.

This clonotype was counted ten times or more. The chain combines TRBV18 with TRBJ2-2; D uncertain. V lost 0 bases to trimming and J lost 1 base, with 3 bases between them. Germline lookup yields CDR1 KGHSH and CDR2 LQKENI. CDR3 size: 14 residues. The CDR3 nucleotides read TGTGCCAGCTCACCACCGATGAACACCGGGGAGCTGTTTTTT. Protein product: CASSPPMNTGELFF.

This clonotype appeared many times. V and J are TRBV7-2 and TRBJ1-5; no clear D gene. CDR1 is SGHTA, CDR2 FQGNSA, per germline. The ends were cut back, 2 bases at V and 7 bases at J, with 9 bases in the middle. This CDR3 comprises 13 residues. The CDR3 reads CASSLTYLQPQHF. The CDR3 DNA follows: TGTGCCAGCAGCTTAACATATTTGCAGCCCCAGCATTTT.

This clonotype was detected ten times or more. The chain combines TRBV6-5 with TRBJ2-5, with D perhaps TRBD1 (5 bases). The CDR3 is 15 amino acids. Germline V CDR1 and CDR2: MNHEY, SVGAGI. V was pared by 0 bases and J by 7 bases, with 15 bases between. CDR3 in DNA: TGTGCCAGCAGTTACTCGCGTGTAGGGGCTGGGACCCAGTACTTC. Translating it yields CASSYSRVGAGTQYF.

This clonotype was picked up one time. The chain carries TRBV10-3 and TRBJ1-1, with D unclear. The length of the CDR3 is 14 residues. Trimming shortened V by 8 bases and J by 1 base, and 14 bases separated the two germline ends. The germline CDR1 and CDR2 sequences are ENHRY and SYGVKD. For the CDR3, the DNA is TGTGCCATCGGTCTCGGCGTGGCGAACACTGAAGCTTTCTTT. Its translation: CAIGLGVANTEAFF.

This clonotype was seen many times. The CDR3 protein is CASSRGGPQYF. Written as DNA, the CDR3 is TGTGCCAGCAGCCGGGGCGGGCCGCAGTATTTT. The chain recombines TRBV12-3 or TRBV12-4 with TRBJ2-3; D may correspond to TRBD1 or TRBD2 (5 bases each). V was shortened by 6 bases and J by 10 bases, with 11 bases between the two germline ends. The CDR3 is 11 amino acids.

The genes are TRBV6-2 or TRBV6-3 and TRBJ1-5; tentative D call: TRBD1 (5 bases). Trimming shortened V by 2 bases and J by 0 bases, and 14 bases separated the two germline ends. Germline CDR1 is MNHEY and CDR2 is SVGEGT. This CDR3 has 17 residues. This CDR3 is CASSYVQGDGSNQPQHF. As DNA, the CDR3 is TGTGCCAGCAGTTACGTCCAGGGCGACGGTAGCAATCAGCCCCAGCATTTT.

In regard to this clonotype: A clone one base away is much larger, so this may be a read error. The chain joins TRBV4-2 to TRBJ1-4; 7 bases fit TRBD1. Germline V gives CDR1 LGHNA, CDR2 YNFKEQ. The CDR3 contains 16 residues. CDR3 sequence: CASSQGFQGDLEKLLF. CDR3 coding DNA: TGTGCCAGCAGCCAAGGGTTCCAGGGGGATCTGGAAAAACTGTTGTTT.

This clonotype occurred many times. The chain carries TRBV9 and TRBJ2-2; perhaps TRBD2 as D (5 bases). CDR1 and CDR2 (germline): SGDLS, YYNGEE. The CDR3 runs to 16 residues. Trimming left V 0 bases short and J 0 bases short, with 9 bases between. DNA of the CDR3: TGTGCCAGCAGCGTAGCGGGGTTTACGAACACCGGGGAGCTGTTTTTT. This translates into CASSVAGFTNTGELFF.

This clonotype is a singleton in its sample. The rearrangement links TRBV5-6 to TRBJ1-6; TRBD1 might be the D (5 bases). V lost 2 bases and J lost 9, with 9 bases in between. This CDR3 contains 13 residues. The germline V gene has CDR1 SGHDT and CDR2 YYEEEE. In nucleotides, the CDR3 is TGTGCCAGCAGCTTAGCGACAGCTTCACCCCTCCACTTT. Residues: CASSLATASPLHF.

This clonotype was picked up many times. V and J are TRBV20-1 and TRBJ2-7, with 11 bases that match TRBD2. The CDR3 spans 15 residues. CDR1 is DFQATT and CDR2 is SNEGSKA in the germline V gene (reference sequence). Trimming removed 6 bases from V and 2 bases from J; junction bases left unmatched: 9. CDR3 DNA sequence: TGCAGTGCAGAGACTACTAGCGGGAGAGCCTACGAGCAGTACGTC. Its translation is CSAETTSGRAYEQYV.

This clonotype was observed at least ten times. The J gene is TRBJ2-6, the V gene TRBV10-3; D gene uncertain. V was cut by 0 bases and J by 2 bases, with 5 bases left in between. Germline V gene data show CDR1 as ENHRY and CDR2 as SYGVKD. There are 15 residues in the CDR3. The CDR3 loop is CAISESAAGANVLTF. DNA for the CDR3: TGTGCCATCAGTGAGTCGGCCGCTGGGGCCAACGTCCTGACTTTC.

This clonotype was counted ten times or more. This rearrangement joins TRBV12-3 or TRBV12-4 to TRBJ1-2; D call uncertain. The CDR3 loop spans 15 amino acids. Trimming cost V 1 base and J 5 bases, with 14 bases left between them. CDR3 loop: CASSLVGMGMYGYTF. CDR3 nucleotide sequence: TGTGCCAGCAGTTTAGTTGGGATGGGGATGTATGGCTACACCTTC.

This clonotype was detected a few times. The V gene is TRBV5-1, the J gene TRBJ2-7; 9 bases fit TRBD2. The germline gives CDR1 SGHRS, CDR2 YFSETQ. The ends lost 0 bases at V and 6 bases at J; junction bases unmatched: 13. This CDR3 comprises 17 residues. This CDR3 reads CASSLAPSAGGLSEQYF. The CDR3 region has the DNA TGCGCCAGCAGCTTGGCCCCGAGTGCGGGAGGGTTAAGCGAGCAGTACTTC.

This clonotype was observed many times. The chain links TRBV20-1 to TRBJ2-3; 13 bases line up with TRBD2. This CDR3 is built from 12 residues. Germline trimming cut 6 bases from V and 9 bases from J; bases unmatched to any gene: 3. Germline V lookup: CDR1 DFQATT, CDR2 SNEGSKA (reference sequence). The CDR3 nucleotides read TGCAGTGCAGGGACTAGCGGGATAACGCAGTATTTT. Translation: CSAGTSGITQYF.

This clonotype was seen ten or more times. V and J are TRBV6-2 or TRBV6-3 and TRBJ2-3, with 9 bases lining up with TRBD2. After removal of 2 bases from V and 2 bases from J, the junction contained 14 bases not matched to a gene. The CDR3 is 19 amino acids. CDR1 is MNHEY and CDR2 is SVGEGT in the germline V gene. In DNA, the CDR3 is TGTGCCAGCAGTTACGACCGGGGGACTAGCCGACGAAACACAGATACGCAGTATTTT. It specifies CASSYDRGTSRRNTDTQYF.

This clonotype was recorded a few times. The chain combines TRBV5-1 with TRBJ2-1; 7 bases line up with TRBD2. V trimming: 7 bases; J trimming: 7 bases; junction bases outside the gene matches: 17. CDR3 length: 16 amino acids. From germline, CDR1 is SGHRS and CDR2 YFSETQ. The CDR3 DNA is TGCGCCAGCCAACGACTTCAGCGGGAAGGGAGGAATGAGCAGTTCTTC. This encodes CASQRLQREGRNEQFF.

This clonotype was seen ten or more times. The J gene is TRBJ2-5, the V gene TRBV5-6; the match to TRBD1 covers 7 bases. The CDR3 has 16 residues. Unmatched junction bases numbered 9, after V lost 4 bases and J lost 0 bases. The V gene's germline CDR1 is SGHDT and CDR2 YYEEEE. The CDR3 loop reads CASSPGGQVYQETQYF. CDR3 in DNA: TGTGCCAGCAGCCCCGGTGGACAGGTGTACCAAGAGACCCAGTACTTC.

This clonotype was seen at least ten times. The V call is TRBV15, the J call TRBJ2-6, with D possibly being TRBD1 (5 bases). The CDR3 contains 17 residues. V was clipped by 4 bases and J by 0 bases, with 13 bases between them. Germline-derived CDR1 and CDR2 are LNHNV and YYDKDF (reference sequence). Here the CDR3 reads CATSTLQGFSGANVLTF. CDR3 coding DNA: TGTGCCACCAGCACCCTGCAGGGATTCTCTGGGGCCAACGTCCTGACTTTC.

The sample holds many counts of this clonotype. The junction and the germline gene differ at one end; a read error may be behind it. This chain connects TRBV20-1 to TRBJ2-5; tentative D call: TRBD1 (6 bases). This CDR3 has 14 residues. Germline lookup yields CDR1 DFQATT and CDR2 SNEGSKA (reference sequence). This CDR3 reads CSARGGGYQETQYF. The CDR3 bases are TGCAGTGCCAGAGGGGGTGGTTACCAAGAGACCCAGTACTTC.

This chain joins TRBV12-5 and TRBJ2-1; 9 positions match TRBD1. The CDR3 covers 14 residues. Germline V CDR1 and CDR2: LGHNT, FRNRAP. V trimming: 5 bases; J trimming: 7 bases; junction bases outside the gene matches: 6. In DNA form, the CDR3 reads TGTGCTAGTGGTCCGGGACAGGGACGTAATGAGCAGTTCTTC. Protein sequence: CASGPGQGRNEQFF. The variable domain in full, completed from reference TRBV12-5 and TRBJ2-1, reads DARVTQTPRHKVTEMGQEVTMRCQPILGHNTVFWYRQTMMQGLELLAYFRNRAPLDDSGMPKDRFSAEMPDATLATLKIQPSEPRDSAVYFCASGPGQGRNEQFFGPGTRLTVL.

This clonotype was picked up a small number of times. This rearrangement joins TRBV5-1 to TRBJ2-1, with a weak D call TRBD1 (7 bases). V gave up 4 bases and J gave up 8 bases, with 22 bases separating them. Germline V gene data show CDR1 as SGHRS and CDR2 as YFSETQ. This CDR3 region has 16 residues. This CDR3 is CASSPTGDSWRDEQFF. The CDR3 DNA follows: TGCGCCAGCAGCCCAACCGGGGACAGCTGGAGGGATGAGCAGTTCTTC. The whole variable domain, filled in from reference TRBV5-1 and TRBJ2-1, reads KAGVTQTPRYLIKTRGQQVTLSCSPISGHRSVSWYQQTPGQGLQFLFEYFSETQRNKGNFPGRFSGRQFSNSRSEMNVSTLELGDSALYLCASSPTGDSWRDEQFFGPGTRLTVL.

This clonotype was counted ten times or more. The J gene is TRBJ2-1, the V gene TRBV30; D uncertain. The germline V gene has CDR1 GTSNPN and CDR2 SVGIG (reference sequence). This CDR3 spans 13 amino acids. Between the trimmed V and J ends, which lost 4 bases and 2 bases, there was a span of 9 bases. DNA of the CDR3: TGTGCCTGGAAGGCTGGTACCTACAATGAGCAGTTCTTC. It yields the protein CAWKAGTYNEQFF.

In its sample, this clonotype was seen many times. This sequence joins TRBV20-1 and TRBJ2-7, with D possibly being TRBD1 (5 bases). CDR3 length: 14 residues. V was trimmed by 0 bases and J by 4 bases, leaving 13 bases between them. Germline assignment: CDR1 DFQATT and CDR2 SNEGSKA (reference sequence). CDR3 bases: TGCAGTGCTAGAGATCCCCAGGGAATGTACGAGCAGTACTTC. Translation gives CSARDPQGMYEQYF.

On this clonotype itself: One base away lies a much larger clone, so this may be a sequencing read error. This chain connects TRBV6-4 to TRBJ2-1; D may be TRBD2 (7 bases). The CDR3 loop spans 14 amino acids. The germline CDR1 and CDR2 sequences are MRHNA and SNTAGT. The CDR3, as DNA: TGTGCCAGCAGTGATCTGTCGGGGGGCAATGAGGAGTTCTTC. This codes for CASSDLSGGNEEFF.